The clone carrying this TCR beta chain was seen a single time. Its antigen remains unknown. The sample, around 9.9 milliliters of peripheral blood, was drawn from each donor. Each sample used at least 7 million PBMCs. A second about 7 to 12 cycle PCR used barcoded and J-beta primers. MiXCR, run by TCRdb on the 5' RACE reads, gives a single entry per CDR3 protein. The sample yields some 690,000 distinct CDR3 sequences, 22% seen once. This specimen belongs to a study of blood T cells in healthy people across ages. On the study more broadly: Per every two T cells, about one barcoded beta molecule was captured by template switching. Study-wide points: It was not possible, with unsorted PBMCs, to conclusively compare naive and antigen-experienced cells.

The CDR3 runs to 14 residues. Losses at the gene ends were 6 bases for V and 0 bases for J; bases not matched to a gene: 5. Germline V gene data show CDR1 as DFQATT and CDR2 as SNEGSKA (reference sequence). The origin of this receptor is a man aged 70 or older in good health. The specimen was blood. The rearrangement joins TRBV20-1 to TRBJ2-5; 9 bases align to TRBD2. CDR3 sequence reads: CSASGLANQETQYF. The CDR3 nucleotides read TGCAGTGCATCTGGACTAGCGAACCAAGAGACCCAGTACTTC.